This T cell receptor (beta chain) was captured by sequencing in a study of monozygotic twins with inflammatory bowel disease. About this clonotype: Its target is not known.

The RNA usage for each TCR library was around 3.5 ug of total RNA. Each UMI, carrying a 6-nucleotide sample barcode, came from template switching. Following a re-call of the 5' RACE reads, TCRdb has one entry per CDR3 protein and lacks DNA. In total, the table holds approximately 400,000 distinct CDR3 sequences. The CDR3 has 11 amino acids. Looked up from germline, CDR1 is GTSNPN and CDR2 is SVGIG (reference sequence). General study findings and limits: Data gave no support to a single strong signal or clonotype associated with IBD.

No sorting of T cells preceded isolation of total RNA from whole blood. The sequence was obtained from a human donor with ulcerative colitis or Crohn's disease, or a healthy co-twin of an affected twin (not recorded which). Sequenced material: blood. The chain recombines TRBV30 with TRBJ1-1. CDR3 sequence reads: CAWSPRTEAFF.